The 31 T cell receptor beta chains presented below share a single source sample, sequenced in a study of OX40 agonist ivuxolimab in advanced cancers. Clones were sequenced by immunoSEQ multiplex PCR, and TCRdb holds only the in-frame ones, with some missing. The table lists some 80,000 clones, approximately 85% of them singletons. The material was CD4+ or CD8+ T cells sorted from blood, obtained in a trial of the OX40 agonist ivuxolimab. The receptors come from an adult with an advanced solid tumor such as melanoma, head and neck, liver or kidney cancer.

The chain links TRBV18 to TRBJ1-1; D call uncertain. CDR1 and CDR2 (germline): KGHSH, LQKENI. This CDR3 is 13 amino acids long. V was pared by 6 bases and J by 1 base, with 9 bases between. CDR3 in amino acids: CASSPGRNTEAFF. DNA of the CDR3: TGTGCCAGCTCCCCGGGCCGGAACACTGAAGCTTTCTTT.

The CDR3 sequence: CATSTRAGNTIYF. The CDR3 nucleotides read TGTGCCACCAGCACCAGGGCTGGAAACACCATATATTTT. The rearrangement uses TRBV15 and TRBJ1-3; a possible D gene is TRBD1 (5 bases). Trimming took 4 bases from V and 2 from J, leaving 6 bases between them. The CDR3 consists of 13 residues. The germline V gene encodes CDR1 LNHNV and CDR2 YYDKDF (reference sequence).

V usage is TRBV28 and J usage is TRBJ1-5; no reliable D call. V was shortened by 8 bases and J by 7 bases, with 12 bases between the two germline ends. CDR1 and CDR2 (germline): MDHEN, SYDVKM. This CDR3 contains 12 residues. The CDR3 nucleotides are TGTGCCAGCGGCTTAGGCGGCCAGCCCCAGCATTTT. It specifies CASGLGGQPQHF.

J is TRBJ2-2 and V is TRBV5-4; tentatively, D is TRBD1 (6 bases). Trimming left V 4 bases short and J 5 bases short, with 12 bases between. This CDR3 spans 14 amino acids. Germline V gene data show CDR1 as SGHNT and CDR2 as YYREEE (reference sequence). The CDR3 spells CASSARTATGELFF. The CDR3 DNA follows: TGTGCCAGCAGCGCCAGGACAGCGACCGGGGAGCTGTTTTTT.

The gene calls are TRBV7-6 and TRBJ1-3; unclear D gene. From germline, CDR1 is SGHVS and CDR2 FNYEAQ. The CDR3 extends over 13 amino acids. Trimming left V 1 base short and J 9 bases short, with 10 bases between. CDR3 protein: CASSLENGRTIYF. DNA for the CDR3: TGTGCCAGCAGCTTAGAAAACGGGCGCACCATATATTTT.

This chain uses TRBV28 with TRBJ1-2; TRBD1 matches 8 bases. Trimming took 3 bases from V and 8 from J; bases not matched to a gene: 11. CDR1 is MDHEN, CDR2 SYDVKM, per germline. This CDR3 region has 15 residues. The DNA for the CDR3 is TGTGCCAGCAGTTTCGCAGGGGGCAGGGCCGGAGGCTACACCTTC. Translating gives CASSFAGGRAGGYTF.

The rearrangement joins TRBV2 to TRBJ2-2; 8 bases map to TRBD1. CDR1 is SNHLY and CDR2 is FYNNEI in the germline V gene. The CDR3 consists of 15 residues. The V and J ends lost 2 bases and 6 bases, in that order; junction bases with no gene match: 5. The DNA of the CDR3 is TGTGCCAGCAGTGAACAGCGACAGGGGTCCGGGGAGCTGTTTTTT. It is translated as CASSEQRQGSGELFF.

This clone was recorded once. The rearrangement uses TRBV28 and TRBJ1-1, with TRBD1 matching 8 bases. This CDR3 is built from 15 residues. The germline V gene has CDR1 MDHEN and CDR2 SYDVKM. V lost 3 bases to trimming and J lost 3 bases; unmatched junction nucleotides: 6. CDR3: CASSFPQGAHTEAFF. CDR3 nucleotides: TGTGCCAGCAGTTTTCCGCAGGGGGCCCACACTGAAGCTTTCTTT. Together with reference TRBV28 and TRBJ1-1, the CDR3 gives the full variable domain: DVKVTQSSRYLVKRTGEKVFLECVQDMDHENMFWYRQDPGLGLRLIYFSYDVKMKEKGDIPEGYSVSREKKERFSLILESASTNQTSMYLCASSFPQGAHTEAFFGQGTRLTVV.

The gene calls are TRBV11-2 and TRBJ2-5; D possibly corresponds to TRBD1 (5 bases). The tail of the sequence fits TRBJ2-7 better, so the J call may be wrong. This CDR3 contains 16 residues. Germline-derived CDR1 and CDR2 are SGHAT and FQNNGV. The CDR3 nucleotides are TGTGCCAGCAGCCCCCTCAGTAGACAGAGCTCCTACGAGCAGTACTTC. It is translated as CASSPLSRQSSYEQYF.

V and J are TRBV5-5 and TRBJ1-5; possible D gene TRBD1, 6 bases. The CDR3 contains 14 residues. Between the trimmed V and J ends, which lost 0 bases and 7 bases, there was a span of 11 bases. CDR1 SGHKS and CDR2 YYEKEE come from the germline V gene (reference sequence). Here the CDR3 reads CASSLEDQGQPQHF. The CDR3 DNA follows: TGTGCCAGCAGCTTGGAAGACCAGGGGCAGCCCCAGCATTTT. Supplemented by reference TRBV5-5 and TRBJ1-5, the full variable domain reads DAGVTQSPTHLIKTRGQQVTLRCSPISGHKSVSWYQQVLGQGPQFIFQYYEKEERGRGNFPDRFSARQFPNYSSELNVNALLLGDSALYLCASSLEDQGQPQHFGDGTRLSIL.

The chain has TRBV11-2 and TRBJ2-5; perhaps TRBD1 as D (5 bases). Trimming took 1 base from V and 5 from J, leaving 17 bases between them. The CDR3 is made up of 16 amino acids. Germline loops: CDR1 SGHAT, CDR2 FQNNGV. DNA of the CDR3: TGTGCCAGCAGCTTAGCGGTTTCCAGGGCACGGGAGACCCAGTACTTC. The encoded protein is CASSLAVSRARETQYF.

The V gene is TRBV6-1, the J gene TRBJ2-1, with 7 bases lining up with TRBD2. The CDR3 length is 16 residues. The trim removed 4 bases at V and 7 bases at J, leaving 13 bases unmatched. Germline V lookup: CDR1 MNHNS, CDR2 SASEGT. The CDR3: CASSGRTGLQINEQFF. DNA of the CDR3: TGTGCCAGCAGTGGAAGAACGGGACTACAAATAAATGAGCAGTTCTTC.

The J gene is TRBJ2-1, the V gene TRBV19; 12 bases map to TRBD2. This CDR3 comprises 16 residues. Unmatched junction bases numbered 6, after V lost 4 bases and J lost 5 bases. CDR1 is LNHDA and CDR2 is SQIVND in the germline V gene (reference sequence). In DNA form, the CDR3 reads TGTGCCAGTAGTACCCCTAGCGGGGGGGTTGACAATGAGCAGTTCTTC. Its protein is CASSTPSGGVDNEQFF. The complete variable domain, with remaining parts taken from reference TRBV19 and TRBJ2-1, reads DGGITQSPKYLFRKEGQNVTLSCEQNLNHDAMYWYRQDPGQGLRLIYYSQIVNDFQKGDIAEGYSVSREKKESFPLTVTSAQKNPTAFYLCASSTPSGGVDNEQFFGPGTRLTVL.

The chain uses TRBV7-9 and TRBJ1-1; D ambiguous. Trimming removed 1 base at V and 3 bases at J, with 12 bases between. Germline V CDR1 and CDR2: SEHNR, FQNEAQ (reference sequence). The CDR3 spans 15 residues. CDR3 sequence: CASSLGAFGDTEAFF. CDR3 bases: TGTGCCAGCAGCTTAGGGGCCTTCGGGGACACTGAAGCTTTCTTT.

In DNA, the CDR3 is TGCGCCAGCAGCTTGGGTGGGACAGGCGGACAGGTTGAAGCTTTCTTT. Protein: CASSLGGTGGQVEAFF. This chain uses TRBV5-1 with TRBJ1-1; 8 bases fit TRBD1. J lost 7 bases, V lost 0 bases, and 11 bases had no gene match. The CDR3 is made up of 16 amino acids. Germline lookup yields CDR1 SGHRS and CDR2 YFSETQ. The complete variable domain, with remaining parts taken from reference TRBV5-1 and TRBJ1-1, reads KAGVTQTPRYLIKTRGQQVTLSCSPISGHRSVSWYQQTPGQGLQFLFEYFSETQRNKGNFPGRFSGRQFSNSRSEMNVSTLELGDSALYLCASSLGGTGGQVEAFFGQGTRLTVV.

This chain links TRBV4-2 with TRBJ2-2; 7 bases align to TRBD2. J gave up 4 bases and V 0 bases, and 11 bases lay outside the gene matches. CDR1 is LGHNA, CDR2 YNFKEQ, per germline. The CDR3 runs to 18 residues. CDR3 in amino acids: CASSQDRRGMRGTGELFF. CDR3 coding DNA: TGTGCCAGCAGCCAAGATAGGCGGGGGATGCGAGGCACCGGGGAGCTGTTTTTT.

CDR3 in DNA: TGTGCCAGCAGCCCGGGGACCAGGGGCAACACCGGGGAGCTGTTTTTT. Its protein is CASSPGTRGNTGELFF. The chain employs TRBV5-4 and TRBJ2-2; tentative D call: TRBD1 (6 bases). The V gene's germline CDR1 is SGHNT and CDR2 YYREEE (reference sequence). The ends were cut back, 4 bases at V and 2 bases at J, with 15 bases in the middle. CDR3 size: 16 residues.

The chain couples TRBV28 to TRBJ1-2; D not certain. With 2 bases removed from V and 0 bases from J, the gap between germline ends came to 7 bases. The germline gives CDR1 MDHEN, CDR2 SYDVKM. This CDR3 has 14 amino acids. This chain's CDR3 is CASSLVGANYGYTF. CDR3 sequence (DNA): TGTGCCAGCAGTTTAGTCGGGGCTAACTATGGCTACACCTTC.

The genes are TRBV10-2 and TRBJ1-5, with D unclear. Deletions cut 0 bases from V and 7 bases from J, with 7 bases between. Germline CDR1 is WSHSY and CDR2 is SAAADI. This CDR3 spans 13 amino acids. The CDR3 reads CASSESGGQPQHF. The CDR3 DNA sequence: TGCGCCAGCAGTGAGTCGGGCGGCCAGCCCCAGCATTTT.

For the CDR3, the DNA is TGCGCCAGCAGCTCTTCAGGGGTAGAGACCCAGTACTTC. Protein: CASSSSGVETQYF. The V and J genes are TRBV5-1 and TRBJ2-5; D perhaps matches TRBD1 (6 bases). The CDR3 extends over 13 amino acids. V was clipped by 3 bases and J by 4 bases, with 10 bases between them. CDR1 SGHRS and CDR2 YFSETQ come from the germline V gene.

The chain has TRBV5-6 and TRBJ2-3; TRBD1 matches 9 bases. The germline CDR1 and CDR2 sequences are SGHDT and YYEEEE. The CDR3 sequence is 15 residues long. Trimming at V came to 3 bases and at J to 4 bases, leaving 6 bases not matched to a gene. CDR3 sequence (DNA): TGTGCCAGCAGCTGGGGGACAGGGCCCGCAGATACGCAGTATTTT. Its protein product is CASSWGTGPADTQYF.

The chain recombines TRBV5-1 with TRBJ2-1; TRBD1 matches 12 bases. Germline trimming cut 4 bases from V and 7 bases from J; bases unmatched to any gene: 6. The CDR3 spans 15 residues. Germline assignment: CDR1 SGHRS and CDR2 YFSETQ. CDR3 in amino acids: CASSRGQGAPNEQFF. The CDR3 DNA is TGCGCCAGCAGCCGGGGACAGGGGGCGCCGAATGAGCAGTTCTTC.

The chain employs TRBV7-2 and TRBJ1-6; D gene uncertain. Germline V lookup: CDR1 SGHTA, CDR2 FQGNSA. Trimming removed 1 base at V and 13 bases at J, with 23 bases between. This CDR3 spans 17 amino acids. The CDR3 bases are TGTGCCAGCAGCTTAGAAAGCCCGGGCAGAACCGGGTTCCCCCTCCACTTT. Translated: CASSLESPGRTGFPLHF.

The chain joins TRBV6-5 to TRBJ1-6, with D uncertain. Germline lookup yields CDR1 MNHEY and CDR2 SVGAGI. The V end lost 8 bases, the J end lost 5 bases, and 16 bases lay between the germline ends. There are 15 residues in the CDR3. DNA of the CDR3: TGTGCCAGCCGAAGTGAGGGTAGCAATAATTCACCCCTCCACTTT. This translates into CASRSEGSNNSPLHF.

V and J are TRBV19 and TRBJ1-6; TRBD1 matches at 9 bases. J was trimmed by 7 bases and V by 3 bases; bases with no gene match: 1. This CDR3 spans 14 amino acids. Germline CDR1 and CDR2: LNHDA and SQIVND (reference sequence). CDR3: CASSMGQGNSPLHF. The CDR3 coding sequence is TGTGCCAGTAGTATGGGACAGGGAAATTCACCCCTCCACTTT.

V is TRBV5-1 and J is TRBJ2-3; 11 nucleotides line up with TRBD1. The ends lost 0 bases at V and 5 bases at J; junction bases unmatched: 5. This CDR3 is built from 16 residues. Germline V gives CDR1 SGHRS, CDR2 YFSETQ. The chain's CDR3 is CASSLGTGGAVDTQYF. The CDR3 DNA follows: TGCGCCAGCAGCTTGGGGACAGGGGGCGCGGTAGATACGCAGTATTTT.

In this sample, this clone turned up once. The CDR3 protein is CASSYRRVGESPLHF. DNA of the CDR3: TGTGCCAGCAGTTACAGACGCGTAGGAGAATCACCCCTCCACTTT. This chain joins TRBV6-5 and TRBJ1-6, with D hard to call. Germline V lookup: CDR1 MNHEY, CDR2 SVGAGI. V was trimmed by 2 bases and J by 10 bases, leaving 15 bases between them. This CDR3 spans 15 amino acids.

V usage is TRBV2 and J usage is TRBJ2-7, with no clear D. This CDR3 has 11 amino acids. The germline V gene encodes CDR1 SNHLY and CDR2 FYNNEI. V gave up 7 bases and J gave up 2 bases, with 6 bases separating them. The CDR3 sequence is CASKSAYEQYF. The CDR3 bases are TGTGCCAGCAAATCCGCCTACGAGCAGTACTTC.

V gene TRBV29-1 combines with J gene TRBJ2-7; D is possibly TRBD2 (5 bases). Trimming removed 5 bases from V and 4 bases from J, with 15 bases in between. The CDR3 is 13 amino acids. Germline V gives CDR1 SQVTM, CDR2 ANQGSEA. CDR3 nucleotide sequence: TGCAGCGTTTTGATGGGGAGTGGGTACGAGCAGTACTTC. Translated, it gives CSVLMGSGYEQYF.

This rearrangement joins TRBV5-1 to TRBJ2-3, with 7 bases matching TRBD2. This CDR3 contains 18 residues. V shed 2 bases and J 2 bases; nucleotides not matched to a gene: 14. In germline, CDR1 is SGHRS, CDR2 YFSETQ. This chain's CDR3 is CASSLAPRESGVTDTQYF. The CDR3 nucleotides are TGCGCCAGCAGCTTAGCCCCAAGGGAGAGCGGGGTCACAGATACGCAGTATTTT.

This clone appeared once. This chain connects TRBV5-5 to TRBJ2-1, with 9 bases lining up with TRBD1. Germline V CDR1 and CDR2: SGHKS, YYEKEE (reference sequence). The CDR3 totals 13 residues. Germline trimming cut 4 bases from V and 9 bases from J; bases unmatched to any gene: 5. The CDR3 here is CASSPGQGGEQFF. The CDR3 DNA reads TGTGCCAGCAGCCCGGGACAGGGTGGTGAGCAGTTCTTC. The full variable domain, completed using reference TRBV5-5 and TRBJ2-1, is DAGVTQSPTHLIKTRGQQVTLRCSPISGHKSVSWYQQVLGQGPQFIFQYYEKEERGRGNFPDRFSARQFPNYSSELNVNALLLGDSALYLCASSPGQGGEQFFGPGTRLTVL.